The rows below give T cell receptor beta chains drawn from one sample of a study of T cell responses to AZD1222 COVID-19 vaccine. The method was immunoSEQ multiplex PCR; TCRdb's version includes in-frame clones alone and lacks a portion of them. The top ten hold about 8.7% of the sample, which has approximately 100,000 clones, roughly 88% seen once. Here the sequenced sample was peripheral blood, taken on day 0 of AZD1222 vaccination. These receptors originate from an adult in good health. The CDR3 runs from the conserved cysteine through the conserved F or W. The D gene is left open where the match is weak. Clone size, where shown, is once, few, many, or a class for clones that have expanded.

v_gene: TRBV29-1
j_gene: TRBJ2-1
abundance: -
d_gene: -
CDR3nt: TGCAGCGTTGCCGGGCCCTGGTTCTCAATAAGCTCCAATGAGCAGTTCTTC
CDR3aa: CSVAGPWFSISSNEQFF

v_gene: TRBV4-2
j_gene: TRBJ1-2
abundance: -
d_gene: -
CDR3nt: TGTGCCAGCAGCCAAGAAAGATCTGACAGAAGATATGGCTACACCTTC
CDR3aa: CASSQERSDRRYGYTF

v_gene: TRBV5-4
j_gene: TRBJ2-1
abundance: -
d_gene: -
CDR3nt: TGTGCCAGCAGGGATCTAGTTGGTGGCTACAATGAGCAGTTCTTC
CDR3aa: CASRDLVGGYNEQFF

v_gene: TRBV18
j_gene: TRBJ1-1
abundance: -
d_gene: -
CDR3nt: TGTGCCAGCTCACCCCGGGACACTGCGGAAGCTTTCTTT
CDR3aa: CASSPRDTAEAFF

v_gene: TRBV7-8
j_gene: TRBJ2-3
abundance: -
d_gene: -
CDR3nt: TGTGCCAGCAGCTTAAACTCCTTCACAGATACGCAGTATTTT
CDR3aa: CASSLNSFTDTQYF

v_gene: TRBV7-2
j_gene: TRBJ1-6
abundance: once
d_gene: -
CDR3nt: TGTGCCAGCAGCTTAGGCCTAGAGTCACCCCTCCACTTT
CDR3aa: CASSLGLESPLHF

v_gene: TRBV28
j_gene: TRBJ2-7
abundance: -
d_gene: -
CDR3nt: TGTGCCAGCAGAACGGGGTCCTACGAGCAGTACTTC
CDR3aa: CASRTGSYEQYF

v_gene: TRBV7-2
j_gene: TRBJ2-7
abundance: -
d_gene: -
CDR3nt: TGTGCCAGCAGCCTAGACCTGTACGAGCAGTACTTC
CDR3aa: CASSLDLYEQYF

v_gene: TRBV18
j_gene: TRBJ2-7
abundance: -
d_gene: -
CDR3nt: TGTGCCAGCTCACCAAGCGCAGGGGACTTATACGAGCAGTACTTC
CDR3aa: CASSPSAGDLYEQYF

v_gene: TRBV6-5
j_gene: TRBJ2-2
abundance: -
d_gene: -
CDR3nt: TGTGCCAGCAGTTACTCGATTGTGGGGGCCGGGGAGCTGTTTTTT
CDR3aa: CASSYSIVGAGELFF

v_gene: TRBV4-3
j_gene: TRBJ1-5
abundance: -
d_gene: TRBD1
CDR3nt: TGCGCCAGCAGCCAAATAGCAGGGGGTGGGCAGCCCCAGCATTTT
CDR3aa: CASSQIAGGGQPQHF

v_gene: TRBV27
j_gene: TRBJ2-3
abundance: -
d_gene: -
CDR3nt: TGTGCCAGCAGTTTTTTCCGGGGAAGCACAGATACGCAGTATTTT
CDR3aa: CASSFFRGSTDTQYF

v_gene: TRBV7-9
j_gene: TRBJ1-1
abundance: once
d_gene: -
CDR3nt: TGTGCCAGCAGCCCAAACCAGGGGAACACTGAAGCTTTCTTT
CDR3aa: CASSPNQGNTEAFF

v_gene: TRBV27
j_gene: TRBJ1-4
abundance: -
d_gene: -
CDR3nt: TGTGCCAGCAGTTTAGCCTCAACTAATGAAAAACTGTTTTTT
CDR3aa: CASSLASTNEKLFF

v_gene: TRBV25-1
j_gene: TRBJ1-2
abundance: few
d_gene: -
CDR3nt: TGTGCCAGCAGTGATTCTCCTGCCTTAGACTATGGCTACACCTTC
CDR3aa: CASSDSPALDYGYTF

v_gene: TRBV18
j_gene: TRBJ2-7
abundance: -
d_gene: -
CDR3nt: TGTGCCAGCTCCCCAAAAGGACAGGGACTGGGACTAGTATCCGTCTACGAGCAGTACTTC
CDR3aa: CASSPKGQGLGLVSVYEQYF